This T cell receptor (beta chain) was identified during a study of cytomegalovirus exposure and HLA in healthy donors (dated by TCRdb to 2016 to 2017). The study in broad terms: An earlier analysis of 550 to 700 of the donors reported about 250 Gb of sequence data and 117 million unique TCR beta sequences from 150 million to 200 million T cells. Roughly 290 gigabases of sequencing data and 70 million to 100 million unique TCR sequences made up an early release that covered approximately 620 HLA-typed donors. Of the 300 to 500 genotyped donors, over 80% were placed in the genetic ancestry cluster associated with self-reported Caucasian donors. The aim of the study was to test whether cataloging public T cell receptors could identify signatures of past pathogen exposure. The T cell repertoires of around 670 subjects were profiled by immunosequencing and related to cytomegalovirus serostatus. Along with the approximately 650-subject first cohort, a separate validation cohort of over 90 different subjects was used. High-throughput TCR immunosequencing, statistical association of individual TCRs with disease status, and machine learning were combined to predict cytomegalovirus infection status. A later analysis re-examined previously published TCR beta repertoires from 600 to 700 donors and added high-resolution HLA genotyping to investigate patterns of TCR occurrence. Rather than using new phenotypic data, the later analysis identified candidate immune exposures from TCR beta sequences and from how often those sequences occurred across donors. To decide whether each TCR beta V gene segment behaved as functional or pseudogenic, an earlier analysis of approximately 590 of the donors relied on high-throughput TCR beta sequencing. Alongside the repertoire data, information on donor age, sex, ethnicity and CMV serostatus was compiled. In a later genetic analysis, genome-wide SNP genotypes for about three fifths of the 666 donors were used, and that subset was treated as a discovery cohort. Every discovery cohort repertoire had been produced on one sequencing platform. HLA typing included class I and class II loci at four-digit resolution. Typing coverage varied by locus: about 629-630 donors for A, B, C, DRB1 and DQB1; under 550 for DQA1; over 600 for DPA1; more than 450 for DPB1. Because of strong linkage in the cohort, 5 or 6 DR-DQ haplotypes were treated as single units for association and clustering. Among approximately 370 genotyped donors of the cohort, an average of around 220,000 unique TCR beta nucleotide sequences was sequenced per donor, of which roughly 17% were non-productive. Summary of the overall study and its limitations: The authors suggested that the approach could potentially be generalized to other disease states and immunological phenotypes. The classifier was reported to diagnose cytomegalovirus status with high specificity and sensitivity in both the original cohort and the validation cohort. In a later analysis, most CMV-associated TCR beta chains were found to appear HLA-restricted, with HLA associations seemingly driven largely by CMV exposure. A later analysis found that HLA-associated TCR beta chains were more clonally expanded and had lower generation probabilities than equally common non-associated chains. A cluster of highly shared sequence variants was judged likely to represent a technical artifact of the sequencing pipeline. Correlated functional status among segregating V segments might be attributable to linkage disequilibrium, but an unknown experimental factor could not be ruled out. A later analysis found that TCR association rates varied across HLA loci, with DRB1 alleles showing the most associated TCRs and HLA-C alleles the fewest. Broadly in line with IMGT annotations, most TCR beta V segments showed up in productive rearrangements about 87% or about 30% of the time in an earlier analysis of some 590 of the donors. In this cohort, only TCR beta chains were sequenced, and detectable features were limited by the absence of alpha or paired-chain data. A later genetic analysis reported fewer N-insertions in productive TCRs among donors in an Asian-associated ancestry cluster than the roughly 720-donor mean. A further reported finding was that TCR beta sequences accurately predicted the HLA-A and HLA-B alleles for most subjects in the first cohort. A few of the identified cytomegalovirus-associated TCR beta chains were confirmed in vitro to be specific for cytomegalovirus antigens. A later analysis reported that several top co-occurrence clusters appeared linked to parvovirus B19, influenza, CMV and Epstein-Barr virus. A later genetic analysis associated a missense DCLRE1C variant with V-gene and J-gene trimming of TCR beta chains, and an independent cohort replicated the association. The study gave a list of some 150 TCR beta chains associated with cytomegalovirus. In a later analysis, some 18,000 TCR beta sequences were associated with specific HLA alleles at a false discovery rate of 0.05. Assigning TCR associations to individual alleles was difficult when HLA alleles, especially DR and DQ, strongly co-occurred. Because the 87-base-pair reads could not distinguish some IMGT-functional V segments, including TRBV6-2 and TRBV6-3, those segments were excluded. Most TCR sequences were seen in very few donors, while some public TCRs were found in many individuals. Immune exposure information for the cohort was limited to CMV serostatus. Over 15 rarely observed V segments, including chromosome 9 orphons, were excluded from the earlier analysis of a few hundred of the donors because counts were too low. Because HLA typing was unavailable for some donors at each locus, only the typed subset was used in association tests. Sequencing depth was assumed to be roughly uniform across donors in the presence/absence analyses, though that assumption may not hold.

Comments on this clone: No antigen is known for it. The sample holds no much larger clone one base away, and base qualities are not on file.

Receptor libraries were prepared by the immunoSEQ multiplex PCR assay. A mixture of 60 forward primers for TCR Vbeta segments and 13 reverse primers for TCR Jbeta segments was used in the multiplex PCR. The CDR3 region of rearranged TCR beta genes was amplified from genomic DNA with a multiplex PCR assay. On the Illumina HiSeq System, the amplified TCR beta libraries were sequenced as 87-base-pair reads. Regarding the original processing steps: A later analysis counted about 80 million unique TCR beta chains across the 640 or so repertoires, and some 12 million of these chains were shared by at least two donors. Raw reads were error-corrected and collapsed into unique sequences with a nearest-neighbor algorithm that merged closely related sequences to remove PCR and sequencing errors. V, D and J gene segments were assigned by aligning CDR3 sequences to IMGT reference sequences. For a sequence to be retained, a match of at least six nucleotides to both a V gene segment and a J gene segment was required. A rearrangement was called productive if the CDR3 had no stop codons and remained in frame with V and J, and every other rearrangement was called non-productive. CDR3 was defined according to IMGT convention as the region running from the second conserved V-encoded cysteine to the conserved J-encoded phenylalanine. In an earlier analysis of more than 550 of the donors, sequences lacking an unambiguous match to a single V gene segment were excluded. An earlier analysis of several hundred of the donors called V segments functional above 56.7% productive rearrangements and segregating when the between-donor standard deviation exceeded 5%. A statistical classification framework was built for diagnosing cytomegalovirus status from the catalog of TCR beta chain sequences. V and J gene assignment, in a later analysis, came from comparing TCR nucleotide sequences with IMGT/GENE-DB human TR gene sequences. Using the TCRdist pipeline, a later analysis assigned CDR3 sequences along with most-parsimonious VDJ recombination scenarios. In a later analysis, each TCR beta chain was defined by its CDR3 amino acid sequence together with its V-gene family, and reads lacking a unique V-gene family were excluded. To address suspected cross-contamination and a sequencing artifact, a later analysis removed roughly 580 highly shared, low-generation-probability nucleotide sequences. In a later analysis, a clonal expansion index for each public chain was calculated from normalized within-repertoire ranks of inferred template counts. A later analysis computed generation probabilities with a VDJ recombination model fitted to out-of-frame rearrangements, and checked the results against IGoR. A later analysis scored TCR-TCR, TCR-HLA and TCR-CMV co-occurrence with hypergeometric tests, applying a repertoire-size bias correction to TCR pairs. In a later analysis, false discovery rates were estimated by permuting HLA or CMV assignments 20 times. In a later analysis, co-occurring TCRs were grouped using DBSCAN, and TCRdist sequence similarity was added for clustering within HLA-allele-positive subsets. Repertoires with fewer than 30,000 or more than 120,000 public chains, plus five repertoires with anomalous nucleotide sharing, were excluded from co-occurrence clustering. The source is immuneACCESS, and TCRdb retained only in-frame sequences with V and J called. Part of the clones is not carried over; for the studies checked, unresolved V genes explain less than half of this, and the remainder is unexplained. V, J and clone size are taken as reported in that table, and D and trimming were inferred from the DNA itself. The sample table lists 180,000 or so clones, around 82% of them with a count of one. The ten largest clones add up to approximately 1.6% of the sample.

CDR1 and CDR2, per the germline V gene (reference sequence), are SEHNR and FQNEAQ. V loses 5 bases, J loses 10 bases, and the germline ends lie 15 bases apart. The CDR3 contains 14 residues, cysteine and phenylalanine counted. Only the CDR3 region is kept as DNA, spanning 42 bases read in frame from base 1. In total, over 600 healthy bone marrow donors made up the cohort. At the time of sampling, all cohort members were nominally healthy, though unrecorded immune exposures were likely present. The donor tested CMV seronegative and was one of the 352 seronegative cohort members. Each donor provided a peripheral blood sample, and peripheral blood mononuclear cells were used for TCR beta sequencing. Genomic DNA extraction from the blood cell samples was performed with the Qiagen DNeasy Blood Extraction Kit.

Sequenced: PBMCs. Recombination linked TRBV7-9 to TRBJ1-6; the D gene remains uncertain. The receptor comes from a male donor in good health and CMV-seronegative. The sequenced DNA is TGTGCCAGCAGCCTCAACTCCGTGGGCTCACCCCTCCACTTT. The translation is CASSLNSVGSPLHF. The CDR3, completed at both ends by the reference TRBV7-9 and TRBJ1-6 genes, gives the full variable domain DTGVSQNPRHKITKRGQNVTFRCDPISEHNRLYWYRQTLGQGPEFLTYFQNEAQLEKSRLLSDRFSAERPKGSFSTLEIQRTEQGDSAMYLCASSLNSVGSPLHFGNGTRLTVT.